The 6 T cell receptor beta chains below all came from one sample that was sequenced in a study of shared clonotypes between healthy human individuals. Clones were read by immunoSEQ multiplex PCR, and TCRdb kept only the in-frame ones, dropping some. This sample has about 2.1 million clones, with 93% found just once. As defined, naive CD8 cells were CD45RO-negative and positively selected for CCR7, with terminally differentiated effector memory CD45RA+ cells excluded. Source material: naive CD8+ T cells from PBMCs. The receptors shown here come from a man between 18 and 35 years old in good health. Some clones in this sample may be carry-over from other donors' samples.

The chain uses TRBV29-1 and TRBJ1-1; 8 bases match TRBD1. Unmatched junction bases numbered 10, after V lost 7 bases and J lost 0 bases. Germline loops: CDR1 SQVTM, CDR2 ANQGSEA. The CDR3 totals 15 residues. CDR3 protein: CSARGPTTMNTEAFF. DNA of the CDR3: TGCAGCGCCAGGGGGCCTACAACGATGAACACTGAAGCTTTCTTT.

In the case of this clone: This CDR3 is also generated by other DNA sequences in the sample. V and J are TRBV11-2 and TRBJ2-7, with no clear D. The CDR3 covers 13 residues. Trimming took off 0 bases at V and 3 bases at J, with 6 bases between the two ends. Germline V CDR1 and CDR2: SGHAT, FQNNGV. CDR3 coding DNA: TGTGCCAGCAGCTTAGATCCCGTCTACGAGCAGTACTTC. It is translated as CASSLDPVYEQYF.

The chain couples TRBV6-5 to TRBJ2-7; the match to TRBD1 covers 7 bases. The CDR3 spans 15 residues. In germline, CDR1 is MNHEY, CDR2 SVGAGI. V shed 1 base, J shed 5 bases, and the junction held 8 bases outside the gene matches. The CDR3 reads CASSYFPGGPNEQYF. CDR3 in DNA: TGTGCCAGCAGTTACTTTCCAGGGGGACCCAACGAGCAGTACTTC.

The rearrangement joins TRBV28 to TRBJ2-7; D uncertain. CDR3 length: 12 amino acids. The V and J ends lost 5 bases and 3 bases respectively, with 8 bases between them. Germline CDR1 reads MDHEN; CDR2 reads SYDVKM. CDR3 sequence: CASSPPYYEQYF. DNA of the CDR3: TGTGCCAGCAGTCCTCCTTACTACGAGCAGTACTTC.

The V and J genes are TRBV6-5 and TRBJ2-1, with a weak D call TRBD2 (6 bases). With 6 bases removed from V and 3 bases from J, the gap between germline ends came to 12 bases. The germline gives CDR1 MNHEY, CDR2 SVGAGI. This CDR3 comprises 14 residues. CDR3 protein: CASSPGLHYNEQFF. The CDR3 coding sequence is TGTGCCAGCAGCCCGGGACTCCACTACAATGAGCAGTTCTTC.

The chain employs TRBV9 and TRBJ2-1, with TRBD2 identical over 7 bases. Trimming cost V 4 bases and J 2 bases; bases outside gene matches: 9. The V gene's germline CDR1 is SGDLS and CDR2 YYNGEE. The CDR3 has 16 residues. The CDR3, as DNA: TGTGCCAGCAGCTATAATGGGGCGGGGGCCTACAATGAGCAGTTCTTC. This codes for CASSYNGAGAYNEQFF.